This T cell receptor (beta chain) was recovered during a study of blood T cell repertoires in COVID-19. About the study: Some COVID-19 samples were acute and others convalescent; all came from the United States, Italy and Spain. Sources were T cells, B-cell-depleted T cells, or PBMCs; the material itself was cDNA or gDNA.

As handled by the study authors: Amplification with reference gene primers provided the estimates of nucleated cell counts. The protocol was immunoSEQ multiplex PCR, while the TCRdb copy is restricted to in-frame clones and leaves out a portion. Clone size and the V and J calls come from that table; the DNA yielded D and trimming. This sample has approximately 94,000 clones, with 70% to 90% found just once. Sequenced sample: peripheral blood. This receptor was taken from a woman aged 70-85 years with acute or convalescent COVID-19.

CDR3 sequence (DNA): TGTGCCAGCTCACCACGTGCGGCGGGCGGGTCCTACAATGAGCAGTTCTTC. Translated: CASSPRAAGGSYNEQFF. V is TRBV18 and J is TRBJ2-1, with a tentative D call TRBD2 (5 bases). Germline CDR1 reads KGHSH; CDR2 reads LQKENI. The CDR3 is made up of 17 amino acids. V was cut by 1 base and J by 1 base, with 14 bases left in between.